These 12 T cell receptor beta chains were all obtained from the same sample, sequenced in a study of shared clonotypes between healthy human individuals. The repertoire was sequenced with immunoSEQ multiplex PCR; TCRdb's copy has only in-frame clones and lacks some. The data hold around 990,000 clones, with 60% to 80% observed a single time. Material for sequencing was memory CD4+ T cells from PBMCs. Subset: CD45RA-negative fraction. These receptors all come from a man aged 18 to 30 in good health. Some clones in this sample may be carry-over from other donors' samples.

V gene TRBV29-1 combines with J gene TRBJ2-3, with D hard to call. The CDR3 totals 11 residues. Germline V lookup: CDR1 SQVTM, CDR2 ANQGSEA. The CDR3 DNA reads TGCACCACCATCGACACAGATACGCAGTATTTT. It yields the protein CTTIDTDTQYF.

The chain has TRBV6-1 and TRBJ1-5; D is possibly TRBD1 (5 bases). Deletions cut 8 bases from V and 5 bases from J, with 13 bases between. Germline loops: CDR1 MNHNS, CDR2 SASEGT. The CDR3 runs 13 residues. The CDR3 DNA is TGTGCCAGCGGGGGGGACCGTTATCAGCCCCAGCATTTT. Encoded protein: CASGGDRYQPQHF.

The CDR3 spells CASSEAGPLEQYF. CDR3 DNA: TGTGCCAGCAGTGAAGCGGGACCTTTGGAGCAGTACTTC. This chain connects TRBV2 to TRBJ2-7; D possibly matches TRBD1 or TRBD2 (5 bases each). Germline CDR1 SNHLY, CDR2 FYNNEI. This CDR3 has 13 residues. V was shortened by 0 bases and J by 7 bases, with 10 bases between the two germline ends.

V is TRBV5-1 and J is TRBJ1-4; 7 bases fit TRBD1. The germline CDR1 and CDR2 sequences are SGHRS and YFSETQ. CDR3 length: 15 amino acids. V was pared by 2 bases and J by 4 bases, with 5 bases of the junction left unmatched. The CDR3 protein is CASSFLGTVNEKLFF. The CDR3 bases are TGCGCCAGCAGCTTCCTCGGGACAGTTAATGAAAAACTGTTTTTT. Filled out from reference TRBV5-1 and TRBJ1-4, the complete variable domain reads KAGVTQTPRYLIKTRGQQVTLSCSPISGHRSVSWYQQTPGQGLQFLFEYFSETQRNKGNFPGRFSGRQFSNSRSEMNVSTLELGDSALYLCASSFLGTVNEKLFFGSGTQLSVL.

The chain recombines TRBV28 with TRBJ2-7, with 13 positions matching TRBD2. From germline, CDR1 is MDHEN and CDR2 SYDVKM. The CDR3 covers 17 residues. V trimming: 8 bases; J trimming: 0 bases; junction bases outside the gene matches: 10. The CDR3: CASPPGLAGAVSYEQYF. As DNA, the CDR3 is TGTGCCAGCCCCCCCGGACTAGCGGGAGCCGTCTCCTACGAGCAGTACTTC.

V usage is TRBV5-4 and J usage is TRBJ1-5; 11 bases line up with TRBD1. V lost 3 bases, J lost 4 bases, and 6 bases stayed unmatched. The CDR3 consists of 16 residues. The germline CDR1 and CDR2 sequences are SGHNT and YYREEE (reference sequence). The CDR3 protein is CASSSKDRGPNQPQHF. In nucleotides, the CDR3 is TGTGCCAGCAGCTCAAAGGACAGGGGGCCGAATCAGCCCCAGCATTTT.

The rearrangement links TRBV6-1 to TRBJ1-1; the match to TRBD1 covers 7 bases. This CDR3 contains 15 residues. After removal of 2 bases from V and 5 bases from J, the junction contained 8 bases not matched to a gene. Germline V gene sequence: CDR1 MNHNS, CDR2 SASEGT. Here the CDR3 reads CASSESEGARTEAFF. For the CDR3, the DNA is TGTGCCAGCAGTGAATCAGAGGGGGCGCGGACTGAAGCTTTCTTT.

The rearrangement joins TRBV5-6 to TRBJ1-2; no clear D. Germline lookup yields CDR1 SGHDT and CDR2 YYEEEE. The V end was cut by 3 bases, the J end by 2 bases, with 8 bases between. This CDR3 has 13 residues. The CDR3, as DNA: TGTGCCAGCAGCTATACAGAAAACTATGGCTACACCTTC. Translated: CASSYTENYGYTF.

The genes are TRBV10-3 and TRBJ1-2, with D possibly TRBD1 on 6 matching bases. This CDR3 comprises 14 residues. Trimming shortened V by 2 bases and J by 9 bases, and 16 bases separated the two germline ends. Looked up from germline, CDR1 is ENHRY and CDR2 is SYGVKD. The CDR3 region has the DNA TGTGCCATCAGTGAGGTACAGGGTGGAAGGAGCTACACCTTC. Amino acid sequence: CAISEVQGGRSYTF.

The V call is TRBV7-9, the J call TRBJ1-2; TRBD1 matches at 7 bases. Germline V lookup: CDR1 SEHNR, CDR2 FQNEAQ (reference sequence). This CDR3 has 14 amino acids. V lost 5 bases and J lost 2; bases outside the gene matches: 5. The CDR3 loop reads CASSPKGQNYGYTF. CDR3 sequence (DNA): TGTGCCAGCAGCCCTAAGGGACAGAACTATGGCTACACCTTC.

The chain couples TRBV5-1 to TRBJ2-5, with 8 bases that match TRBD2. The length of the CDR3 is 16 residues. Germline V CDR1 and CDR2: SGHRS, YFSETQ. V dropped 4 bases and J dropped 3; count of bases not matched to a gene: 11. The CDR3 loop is CASSEAVLAGKETQYF. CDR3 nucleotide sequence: TGCGCCAGCAGCGAGGCGGTATTAGCGGGAAAAGAGACCCAGTACTTC.

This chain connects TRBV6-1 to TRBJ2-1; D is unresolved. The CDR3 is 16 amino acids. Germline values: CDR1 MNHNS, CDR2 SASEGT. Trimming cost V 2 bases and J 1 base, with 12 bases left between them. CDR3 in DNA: TGTGCCAGCAGTGAAAAAGCCGCACGGTCCTACAATGAGCAGTTCTTC. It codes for CASSEKAARSYNEQFF.